Sequencing of this T cell receptor (beta chain) was carried out in a study of blood T cell repertoires in COVID-19. Study-wide context: Samples representing acute and convalescent COVID-19 were sourced from the United States, Italy and Spain.

The V gene lost 1 base and the J gene lost 2 bases, with 12 bases spanning the gap. CDR1 and CDR2 (germline): SGHTA, FQGNSA. The length of the CDR3 is 16 residues. In the source study's methods: Using reference gene primer amplification, nucleated cell counts were estimated. Sequencing used immunoSEQ multiplex PCR; TCRdb keeps in-frame clones, though not all of them. D and trimming come from the DNA, and the V and J calls and clone size come from that table. The sample includes approximately 89,000 clones, approximately 80% of them seen just once. This receptor was obtained from an older man with COVID-19, enrolled during active disease. The chain is built from TRBV7-2 and TRBJ2-1; tentative D call: TRBD2 (6 bases). Sequenced material: peripheral blood. DNA of the CDR3: TGTGCCAGCAGCTTAGGACGGGGGAGGACCTACAATGAGCAGTTCTTC. This sequence encodes CASSLGRGRTYNEQFF.